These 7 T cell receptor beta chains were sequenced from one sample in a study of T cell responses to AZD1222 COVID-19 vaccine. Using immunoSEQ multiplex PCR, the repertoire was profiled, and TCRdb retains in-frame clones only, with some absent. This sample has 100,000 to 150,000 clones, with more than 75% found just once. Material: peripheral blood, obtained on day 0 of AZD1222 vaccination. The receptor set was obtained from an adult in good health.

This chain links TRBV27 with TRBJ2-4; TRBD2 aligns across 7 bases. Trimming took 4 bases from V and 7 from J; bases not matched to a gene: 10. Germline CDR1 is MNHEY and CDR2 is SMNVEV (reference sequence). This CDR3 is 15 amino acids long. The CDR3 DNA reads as TGTGCCAGCAGTTCCCCCGGACTAGGTCGGAACATTCAGTACTTC. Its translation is CASSSPGLGRNIQYF.

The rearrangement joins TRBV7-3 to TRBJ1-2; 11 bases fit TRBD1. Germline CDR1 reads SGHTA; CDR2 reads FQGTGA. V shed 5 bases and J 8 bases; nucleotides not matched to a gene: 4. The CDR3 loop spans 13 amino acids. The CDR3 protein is CASSQDRGRGYTF. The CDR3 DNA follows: TGTGCCAGCAGCCAGGACAGGGGGCGAGGCTACACCTTC.

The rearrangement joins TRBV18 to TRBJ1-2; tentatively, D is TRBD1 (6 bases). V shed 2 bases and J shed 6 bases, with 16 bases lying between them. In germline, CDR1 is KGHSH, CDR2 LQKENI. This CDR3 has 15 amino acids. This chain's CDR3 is CASSPLPGATDGYTF. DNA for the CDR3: TGTGCCAGCTCACCATTACCGGGGGCGACCGATGGCTACACCTTC.

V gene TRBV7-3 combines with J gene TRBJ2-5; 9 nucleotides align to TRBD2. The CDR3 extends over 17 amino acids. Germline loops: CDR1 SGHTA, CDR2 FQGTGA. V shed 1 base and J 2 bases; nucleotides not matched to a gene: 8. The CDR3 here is CASSLNLGAGGQETQYF. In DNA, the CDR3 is TGTGCCAGCAGCTTAAATTTGGGAGCGGGGGGTCAAGAGACCCAGTACTTC.

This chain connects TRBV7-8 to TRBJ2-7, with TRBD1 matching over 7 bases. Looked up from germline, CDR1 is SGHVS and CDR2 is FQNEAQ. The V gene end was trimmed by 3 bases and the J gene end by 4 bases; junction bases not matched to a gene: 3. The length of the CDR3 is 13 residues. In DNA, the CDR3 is TGTGCCAGCAGCTTGGGCAGGGGGTACGAGCAGTACTTC. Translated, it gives CASSLGRGYEQYF.

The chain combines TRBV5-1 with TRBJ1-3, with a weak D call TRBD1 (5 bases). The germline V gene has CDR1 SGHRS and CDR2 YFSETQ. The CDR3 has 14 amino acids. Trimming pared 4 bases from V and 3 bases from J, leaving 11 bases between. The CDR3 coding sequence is TGCGCCAGCAGCGGGACGGAGGGTGGAAACACCATATATTTT. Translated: CASSGTEGGNTIYF.

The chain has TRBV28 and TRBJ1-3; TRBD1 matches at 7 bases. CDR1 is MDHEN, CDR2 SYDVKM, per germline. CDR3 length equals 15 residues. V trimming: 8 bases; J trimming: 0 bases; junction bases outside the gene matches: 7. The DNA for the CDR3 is TGTGCCAGCTACCCGGGACAGAGCTCTGGAAACACCATATATTTT. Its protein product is CASYPGQSSGNTIYF.